The 11 T cell receptor beta chains below come from one sample, sequenced in a study of identical twins. One entry per CDR3 protein, called by TCRdb with MiXCR from the 5' RACE reads. The table lists 550,000 to 700,000 distinct CDR3 sequences, more than 9% of them singletons. The same data also went into a second study, on yellow fever vaccine responses in identical twins.

Sequences were obtained from PBMCs. These receptors were obtained from a woman between 18 and 29 years old in good health.

This clonotype was seen a handful of times. The chain has TRBV7-6 and TRBJ2-2, with D possibly TRBD2 on 6 matching bases. Per the germline V gene, CDR1 is SGHVS and CDR2 is FNYEAQ. This CDR3 is built from 16 residues. V was trimmed by 5 bases and J by 5 bases, leaving 18 bases between them. CDR3 sequence: CASSPTPGSKTGELFF. CDR3 DNA: TGTGCCAGCAGCCCGACACCCGGGAGTAAAACCGGGGAGCTGTTTTTT.

V usage is TRBV28 and J usage is TRBJ2-6; 8 positions agree with TRBD1. Trimming cost V 6 bases and J 1 base; bases outside gene matches: 8. The germline gives CDR1 MDHEN, CDR2 SYDVKM. This CDR3 spans 17 amino acids. The CDR3, as DNA: TGTGCCAGCAGACCGGGACAGGTTCCTTCTGGGGCCAACGTCCTGACTTTC. This sequence encodes CASRPGQVPSGANVLTF.

This clonotype appeared many times. The rearrangement joins TRBV12-3 or TRBV12-4 to TRBJ2-7, with TRBD2 as a possible D gene (7 bases). Trimming removed 7 bases from V and 5 bases from J, with 18 bases in between. This CDR3 region has 14 residues. The CDR3 here is CASKAAGAGNEQYF. The DNA of the CDR3 is TGTGCCAGCAAGGCCGCGGGGGCCGGGAACGAGCAGTACTTC.

The genes are TRBV3-1 and TRBJ2-4; 8 nucleotides agree with TRBD2. V shed 3 bases and J 12 bases; nucleotides not matched to a gene: 7. Germline CDR1 and CDR2: LGHDT and YNNKEL (reference sequence). The CDR3 runs to 13 residues. The CDR3 DNA follows: TGTGCCAGCAGCCACGGGGGGGGGCGGCCTCAGTACTTC. Translating gives CASSHGGGRPQYF.

This clonotype appeared a few times. The chain links TRBV12-3 or TRBV12-4 to TRBJ2-5; 8 bases align to TRBD1. This CDR3 has 17 amino acids. V lost 2 bases, J lost 1 base, and 9 bases stayed unmatched. The DNA of the CDR3 is TGTGCCAGCAGTTTATGGGGACAGGCCCGTACCCAAGAGACCCAGTACTTC. It yields the protein CASSLWGQARTQETQYF.

The rearrangement uses TRBV23-1 and TRBJ1-5; TRBD1 matches 8 bases. TRBV23-1 counts as an open reading frame of uncertain function. Trimming at V came to 3 bases and at J to 1 base, leaving 14 bases not matched to a gene. There are 19 residues in the CDR3. The CDR3 DNA follows: TGCGCCAGCAGTCATACCCACGACAGGGGAGATGCCAGCAATCAGCCCCAGCATTTT. This codes for CASSHTHDRGDASNQPQHF.

The chain has TRBV21-1 and TRBJ2-5; the DNA was not used to check the table's D call, TRBD1. TRBV21-1 is an annotated pseudogene. There are 12 residues in the CDR3. Here the CDR3 reads CASADSQETQYF. CDR3 DNA: TGTGCCAGCGCGGACAGTCAAGAGACCCAGTACTTC.

The table lists this clonotype with a few counts. The chain couples TRBV15 to TRBJ2-5; D is possibly TRBD2 (5 bases). In germline, CDR1 is LNHNV, CDR2 YYDKDF (reference sequence). Between the trimmed V and J ends, which lost 1 base and 6 bases, there was a span of 9 bases. This CDR3 is built from 13 residues. The CDR3 bases are TGTGCCACCAGCAGAGTACTAGGGCAGACCCAGTACTTC. Its protein product is CATSRVLGQTQYF.

This clonotype appeared many times. This rearrangement joins TRBV7-9 to TRBJ1-1; tentatively, D is TRBD1 (5 bases). The CDR3 consists of 15 residues. CDR1 is SEHNR and CDR2 is FQNEAQ in the germline V gene (reference sequence). V was clipped by 1 base and J by 0 bases, with 9 bases between them. CDR3 DNA sequence: TGTGCCAGCAGCTTAGGAAGGGGAATGAACACTGAAGCTTTCTTT. This gives the protein CASSLGRGMNTEAFF. Full variable domain (outside the CDR3, taken from reference TRBV7-9 and TRBJ1-1): DTGVSQNPRHKITKRGQNVTFRCDPISEHNRLYWYRQTLGQGPEFLTYFQNEAQLEKSRLLSDRFSAERPKGSFSTLEIQRTEQGDSAMYLCASSLGRGMNTEAFFGQGTRLTVV.

The V and J genes are TRBV20-1 and TRBJ1-2, with 7 bases matching TRBD1. Germline V gene sequence: CDR1 DFQATT, CDR2 SNEGSKA (reference sequence). The CDR3 loop spans 15 amino acids. The V segment lost 3 bases and the J segment 5 bases; nucleotides outside the gene matches: 12. The CDR3 is CSARGHLTGPYGYTF. In DNA form, the CDR3 reads TGCAGTGCTAGGGGCCATCTGACAGGGCCGTATGGCTACACCTTC.

The chain links TRBV7-9 to TRBJ2-1, with 9 bases aligning to TRBD2. V was clipped by 5 bases and J by 3 bases; unmatched bases: 5. Germline CDR1 is SEHNR and CDR2 is FQNEAQ (reference sequence). The CDR3 runs 15 residues. The CDR3 region has the DNA TGTGCCAGCAGCGGGCGGGGGGGCGACTACAATGAGCAGTTCTTC. This encodes CASSGRGGDYNEQFF. The full variable domain, rest sourced from reference TRBV7-9 and TRBJ2-1, is DTGVSQNPRHKITKRGQNVTFRCDPISEHNRLYWYRQTLGQGPEFLTYFQNEAQLEKSRLLSDRFSAERPKGSFSTLEIQRTEQGDSAMYLCASSGRGGDYNEQFFGPGTRLTVL.